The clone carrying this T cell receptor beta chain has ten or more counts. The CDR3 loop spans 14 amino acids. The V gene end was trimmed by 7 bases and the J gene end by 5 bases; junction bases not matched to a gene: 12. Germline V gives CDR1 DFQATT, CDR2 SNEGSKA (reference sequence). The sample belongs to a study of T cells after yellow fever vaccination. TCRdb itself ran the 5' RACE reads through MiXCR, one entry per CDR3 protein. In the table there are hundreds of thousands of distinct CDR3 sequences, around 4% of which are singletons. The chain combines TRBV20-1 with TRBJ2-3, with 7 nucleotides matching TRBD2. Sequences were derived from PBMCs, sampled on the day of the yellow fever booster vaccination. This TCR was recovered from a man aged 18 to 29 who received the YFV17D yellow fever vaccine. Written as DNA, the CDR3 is TGCAGTGTGCAAGACGGGACTACCGAAGATACGCAGTATTTT. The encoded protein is CSVQDGTTEDTQYF.